In this sample, the clone carrying this TCR beta chain turned up a few times. Its antigen is currently unknown. V was pared by 8 bases and J by 4 bases, with 4 bases of the junction left unmatched. The CDR3 runs 11 residues. CDR1 DFQATT and CDR2 SNEGSKA come from the germline V gene (reference sequence). This sample is part of a study of T cells in Graves' hyperthyroidism and ophthalmopathy. The study, taken as a whole, reports: Model output signaled ophthalmopathy a median roughly 6.5 months ahead of onset.

Amplified TCR beta CDR3 regions came from RNA transcripts. During a first-round RT-PCR of the TCR CDR3, the HTBI primer set was used. TCRdb itself ran the multiplex PCR reads through MiXCR, one entry per CDR3 protein. Of about 400,000 distinct CDR3 sequences in the sample, roughly 15% were seen once. Any patient presenting with uncontrolled infection, other autoimmune disease, pregnancy or lactation was left out. This chain uses TRBV20-1 with TRBJ1-2; 7 bases agree with TRBD1. The clonotype originates from a man between 18 and 29 years old with Graves' ophthalmopathy. The sequenced sample was blood. This CDR3 reads CSTGEFYGYTF. DNA for the CDR3: TGCAGTACAGGGGAGTTCTATGGCTACACCTTC.